The next 4 T cell receptor beta chains were all read from a single sample in a study of T cell clusters in autoimmune cytopenias. TRB was amplified by touch-down multiplex PCR, primer pools A and B combined. TCRdb re-called the multiplex PCR reads, yielding one record per CDR3 amino acid sequence without DNA. Its table lists 5,500 to 8,000 distinct CDR3 sequences. TRB was amplified from approximately 250 ng of peripheral blood genomic DNA per sample. These same data were also listed under a study on T cell repertoires in aging, cancer and after chemotherapy.

The sequenced sample was peripheral blood. The receptors stem from a human donor in good health.

The chain uses TRBV27 and TRBJ1-1; the TCRdb D gene call, TRBD1, has no DNA to confirm it. This CDR3 has 13 residues. The V gene's germline CDR1 is MNHEY and CDR2 SMNVEV (reference sequence). The CDR3 spells CASSFPGGRGAFF.

CDR3 loop: CSARVGSAYNEQFF. The V call is TRBV20-1, the J call TRBJ2-1. The CDR3 length is 14 residues. Germline-derived CDR1 and CDR2 are DFQATT and SNEGSKA (reference sequence).

In terms of frequency, this clonotype is medium-sized. The V gene is TRBV29-1, the J gene TRBJ1-3; TCRdb calls TRBD1, which cannot be checked without DNA. The CDR3 consists of 13 residues. The V gene's germline CDR1 is SQVTM and CDR2 ANQGSEA. CDR3 sequence reads: CSVSRGSGNTIYF.

The gene calls are TRBV6-2 or TRBV6-3 and TRBJ2-2; the D call from TCRdb, TRBD1, cannot be confirmed without DNA. The CDR3 spans 20 residues. Per germline, CDR1 MNHEY and CDR2 SVGEGT. The CDR3 loop reads CASSYPRGGGRTWNTGELFF.